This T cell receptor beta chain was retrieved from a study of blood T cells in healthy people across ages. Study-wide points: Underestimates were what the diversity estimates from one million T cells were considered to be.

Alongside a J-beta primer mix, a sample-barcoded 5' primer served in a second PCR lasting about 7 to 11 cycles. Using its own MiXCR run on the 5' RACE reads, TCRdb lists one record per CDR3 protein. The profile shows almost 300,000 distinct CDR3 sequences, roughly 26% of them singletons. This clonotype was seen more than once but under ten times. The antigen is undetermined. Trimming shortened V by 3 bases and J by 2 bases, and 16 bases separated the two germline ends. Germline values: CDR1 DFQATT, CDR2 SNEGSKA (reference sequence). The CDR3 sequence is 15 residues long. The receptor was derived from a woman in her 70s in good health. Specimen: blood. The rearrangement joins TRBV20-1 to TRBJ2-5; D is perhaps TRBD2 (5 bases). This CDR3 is CSASLLARGQETQYF. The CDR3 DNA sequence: TGCAGTGCTAGCCTCTTAGCGAGAGGGCAAGAGACCCAGTACTTC.